This T cell receptor (beta chain) originates from a study of long-term antiretroviral therapy in people with HIV. Study at large: Specimens dating back about a decade before the 2015 immediate-ART recommendation are the oldest included.

Until DNA extraction, the samples held between about 0.85-11 million cryopreserved PBMC. Sequencing relied on immunoSEQ assay v3.0, run at survey level. Profiling relied on immunoSEQ multiplex PCR, and the TCRdb table lists in-frame clones only, not all of them. The sample yields around 13,000 clones, roughly 82% seen once. The CDR3 sequence is 15 residues long. V lost 0 bases to trimming and J lost 6 bases, with 13 bases between them. Germline V gene data show CDR1 as SGHAT and CDR2 as FQNNGV. Study-wide findings and caveats: No data on ART adherence, viral resistance or therapy changes.

With respect to this clone: What it recognizes is unknown.

This specimen was unsorted PBMCs, taken 0.4 years after starting antiretroviral therapy. V gene TRBV11-2 combines with J gene TRBJ2-3; no clear D. This clonotype originated in a young man with HIV. CDR3 DNA sequence: TGTGCCAGCAGCTTAGACGGCGCGGTGAGGGATACGCAGTATTTT. It specifies CASSLDGAVRDTQYF.